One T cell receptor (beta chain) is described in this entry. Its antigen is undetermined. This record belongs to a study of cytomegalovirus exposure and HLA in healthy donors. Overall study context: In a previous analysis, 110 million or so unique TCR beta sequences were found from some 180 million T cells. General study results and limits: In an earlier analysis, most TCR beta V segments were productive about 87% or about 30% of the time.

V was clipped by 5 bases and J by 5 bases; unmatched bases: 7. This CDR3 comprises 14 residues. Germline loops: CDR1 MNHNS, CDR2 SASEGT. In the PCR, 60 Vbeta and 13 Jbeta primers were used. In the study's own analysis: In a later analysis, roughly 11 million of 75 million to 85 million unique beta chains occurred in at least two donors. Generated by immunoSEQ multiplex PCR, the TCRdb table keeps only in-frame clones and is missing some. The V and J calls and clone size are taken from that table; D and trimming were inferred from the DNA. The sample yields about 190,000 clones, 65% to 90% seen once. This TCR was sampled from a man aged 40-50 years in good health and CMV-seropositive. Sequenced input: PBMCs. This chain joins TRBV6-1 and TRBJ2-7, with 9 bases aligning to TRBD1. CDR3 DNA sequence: TGTGCCAGCAGTCAAAAAGGGGACAGGGACGAGCAGTACTTC. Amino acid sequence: CASSQKGDRDEQYF.